This TCR beta chain was sequenced during a study of CD8 T cells in Susac syndrome. TCR beta sequences were obtained from blood CD8+ and CD4+ T cells. Isolation of CD8+ and CD4+ T cells was performed negatively, whereas enrichment of TEMRA cells was done by FACS. V lost 4 bases and J 2 bases, leaving 8 bases between the germline ends. CDR1 SQVTM and CDR2 ANQGSEA come from the germline V gene. The CDR3 has 12 residues. An input of roughly 0.5 to 1 ug of RNA was subjected to reverse transcription using random hexamers. A multiplex approach, immunoSEQ multiplex PCR, amplified TCR beta CDR3 across 54 Vbeta and 13 Jbeta. Using its own MiXCR run on the immunoSEQ multiplex PCR reads, TCRdb lists one record per CDR3 protein. The sample includes 170,000 or so distinct CDR3 sequences, 95% seen only once; the top ten take roughly 0.16%.

The origin of this receptor is a human donor with multiple sclerosis. The sample comprised CD8+ T cells from PBMCs. The gene calls are TRBV29-1 and TRBJ1-2; a possible D gene is TRBD1 (5 bases). CDR3 region: CSVARDNYGYTF. CDR3 sequence (DNA): TGCAGCGTTGCCCGGGACAACTATGGCTACACCTTC.